This entry features one T cell receptor beta chain sequence. Its antigen is still unknown. No base quality information exists; no much larger clone differs at one position. These data are taken from a study of CD8+ T cells in alopecia areata listed by TCRdb under 2018. With respect to the entire study: The treated patients, all with moderate-to-severe alopecia areata, were enrolled in an open-label pilot trial of oral tofacitinib given at 5 to 10 mg twice daily. RNA came from the PAXgene miRNA kit for fixed scalp, the miRNeasy kit for PBMCs, and the RNeasy kit for mouse skin. The study used high-throughput TCRbeta sequencing to examine T cell clonal expansion in alopecia areata, in both the C3H/HeJ mouse model and human patients. Human TCRbeta sequencing covered scalp tissue and sorted CD4+ and CD8+ peripheral blood T cells from patchy and totalis/universalis alopecia areata patients and healthy controls. The SALT score, which quantifies the percentage of affected scalp surface area, was used to measure disease severity in treated patients. Scalp clonality was compared among normal scalp (n=4), patchy alopecia areata scalp (n=8), and alopecia totalis/universalis scalp (n=8). Patients stayed on tofacitinib for 6 to 18 months and then had 6 months of follow-up off drug so that delayed response and recurrence could be assessed. TCRbeta CDR3 regions were amplified by immunoSEQ multiplex PCR using 35 Vbeta forward and 13 Jbeta reverse primers. Tofacitinib-treated patients had biopsies at baseline and at 4 and 24 weeks of treatment, with a later scalp biopsy in several patients. Broad study findings and their caveats: Scalp clonality and the number of expanded CD8+ clones among the top 100 scalp clones were significantly decreased by tofacitinib. Unlike mouse skin, where gammadelta T cells dominate, normal human skin contains resident alphabeta T cells that get sequenced too, which complicates analysis of the scalp TCR repertoire. Many expanded lesional clones were found to persist in scalp and blood during tofacitinib treatment, and relapse after treatment cessation may be partly explained by this persistence. Compared with normal scalp, lesional scalp, particularly in alopecia totalis/universalis, had higher clonality and more expanded CD8+ clones, which suggests antigenic drive. Shared TCR sequences between patients were less evident than in mice, which may be partly attributable to HLA diversity in the patient population. Because the treated cohort was small and included a single nonresponder, larger studies are needed to assess links between baseline CD8+ expansion and response.

The sample's time point, from its label and the paper: roughly 24 weeks on oral tofacitinib. The treatment or condition label of this sample denotes: oral pan-JAK inhibitor, 5-10 mg twice daily. Lesional scalp punch biopsies and peripheral blood were obtained from alopecia areata patients. PBMCs were separated by density centrifugation and stained for CD3, CD4 and CD8, after which CD4+ and CD8+ T cells were sorted on a FACSAria. The method behind the library was the immunoSEQ multiplex PCR assay. To provide template for TCR sequencing, every sample had RNA extracted and reverse transcribed into cDNA. SuperScript III was used to make first-strand cDNA, primed with a 2:1 mix of oligo-dT and random hexamers. A synthetic immune receptor repertoire was used to measure amplification bias, and any remaining bias was corrected computationally. The paper's processing steps were these. Raw reads were preprocessed for error removal, and CDR3 was defined according to IMGT conventions as running from the conserved cysteine to phenylalanine. Clonality was computed as 1 minus the Shannon entropy, with the entropy normalized by log2 of the number of productive unique TCRs. Scalp TCRbeta sequences were cross-referenced with sorted blood CD4 and CD8 repertoires so that the CD4 or CD8 identity of scalp clones could be inferred. As stored in TCRdb, this immuneACCESS dataset retains in-frame rearrangements with V and J assigned. A fraction of the clones does not appear; measured against another copy, unresolved V genes explain less than half of the discrepancy, and the remainder lacks a known reason. V, J and clone size were drawn from that table, and D and trimming were deduced from the DNA. This sample lists approximately 180,000 clones; 40% to 65% were detected once. The ten largest account for approximately 10% of the sample.

Cut back by 4 bases and 5 bases, the V and J ends lie 11 bases apart. Inclusive of the bounding cysteine and phenylalanine, the CDR3 is 13 residues long. Only CDR3 DNA is held: 39 bases, read in frame from base 1. The germline V gene (reference sequence) specifies PRHDT as CDR1 and FYEKMQ as CDR2. The V and J segments used are TRBV13 and TRBJ1-1, and the D gene may be TRBD1, 6 bases matching. The sequence derives from a human donor with alopecia areata. The material was CD8+ T cells sorted from blood, obtained at week 24, from a patient treated with tofacitinib. CDR3 loop: CASSSQGYTEAFF. The DNA reads as follows: TGTGCCAGCAGCTCTCAGGGGTATACTGAAGCTTTCTTT.